This is a list of T cell receptor beta chains from one sample in a study of tumor and adjacent non-tumor tissue in lung cancer. TCRdb reanalysed the multiplex PCR reads using MiXCR and keeps one entry per CDR3 protein. The sample yields 50,000 to 60,000 distinct CDR3 sequences, about 79% seen once. Sequenced input: distant non-tumor lung tissue. Receptors originate from a woman in her sixties or seventies with non-small cell lung cancer. CDR3s include the opening cysteine and the closing phenylalanine or tryptophan. Fields, in order: D gene, clone size, J gene, V gene, CDR3 protein, CDR3 DNA. A D gene is named only where the DNA matches it firmly. Rows give clone size only sometimes, using once, few, many, or a class for an expanded clone.

TRBD1 | NA | TRBJ2-5 | TRBV28 | CAAIGTGLLKRQYF | TGTGCAGCAATCGGGACAGGACTATTAAAGAGACAGTACTTC
NA | NA | TRBJ2-3 | TRBV4-3 | CASSQDPAPSRDTQYF | TGCGCCAGCAGCCAAGATCCGGCTCCAAGCAGAGATACGCAGTACTTT
NA | NA | TRBJ2-5 | TRBV20-1 | CSARAPKGEIQYF | TGCAGTGCTAGAGCCCCGAAGGGAGAGATCCAGTACTTC
NA | NA | TRBJ2-5 | TRBV11-1 | CASSLGSGRGLRETQYF | TGTGCCAGCAGCTTAGGCAGTGGGAGAGGACTCAGAGAGACCCAGTACTTC
NA | NA | TRBJ2-5 | TRBV7-9 | CASSLGDPQAQYF | TGTGCCAGCAGCTTAGGCGACCCTCAGGCCCAGTACTTC
NA | many | TRBJ1-2 | TRBV16 | CASSQSGNGYTF | TGTGCCAGCAGCCAATCAGGGAATGGCTACACCTTC
NA | NA | TRBJ2-7 | TRBV28 | CASFQDPYKQYF | TGTGCCAGTTTCCAGGATCCCTACAAGCAGTACTTC
NA | NA | TRBJ1-6 | TRBV5-5 | CARSLLWDSPLHF | TGTGCCAGAAGCTTGTTATGGGATTCGCCCCTCCACTTT
NA | NA | TRBJ2-7 | TRBV4-3 | CASSLFSGSSYYQYF | TGCGCCAGCAGCCTGTTTTCCGGTAGCTCCTACTACCAGTACTTC
TRBD1 | medium-sized | TRBJ1-1 | TRBV29-1 | CSAARQGARTEAFF | TGCAGCGCCGCACGTCAGGGGGCGAGGACTGAAGCTTTCTTT
TRBD2 | NA | TRBJ2-3 | TRBV4-3 | CASSPLARGVTDMQYF | TGCGCCAGCAGCCCACTAGCGAGAGGAGTCACAGATATGCAGTATTTT
NA | once | TRBJ2-1 | TRBV29-1 | CSVPEQGDNEQFF | TGCAGCGTTCCGGAACAGGGCGACAATGAGCAGTTCTTC
NA | many | TRBJ1-1 | TRBV20-1 | CSARVDSMNTEAFF | TGCAGTGCTAGAGTCGACAGCATGAACACTGAAGCTTTCTTT
TRBD1 | few | TRBJ1-1 | TRBV5-1 | CASSSLRQGSEALF | TGCGCCAGCAGCTCCCTCAGACAGGGATCTGAAGCTCTCTTT
TRBD1 | NA | TRBJ2-1 | TRBV29-1 | CSAFGQGIYNEQFF | TGCAGCGCTTTCGGACAGGGTATCTACAATGAGCAGTTCTTC
NA | once | TRBJ2-7 | TRBV29-1 | CSVAGSNTGSHEQYF | TGCAGTGTTGCGGGTTCAAATACGGGCTCCCACGAGCAGTACTTC
TRBD1 | many | TRBJ2-7 | TRBV29-1 | CSVELRQGTPYEQYF | TGCAGCGTTGAACTCCGACAGGGGACTCCCTACGAGCAGTACTTC
NA | few | TRBJ2-7 | TRBV6-6 | CASSTAEQDNDQYF | TGTGCCAGCAGTACCGCCGAACAGGACAACGATCAGTACTTC
NA | NA | TRBJ2-2 | TRBV20-1 | CSASITNTGELFF | TGCAGTGCTAGTATAACGAACACCGGGGAGCTGTTTTTT
NA | NA | TRBJ2-2 | TRBV6-6 | CASSPWQGRRHLPNTGELFF | TGTGCCAGCAGTCCCTGGCAGGGACGACGCCACCTCCCGAACACCGGGGAGTTGTTTTTT
NA | NA | TRBJ2-2 | TRBV6-5 | CTSRLGSAYGELFF | TGTACCAGCAGACTGGGGTCAGCGTATGGGGAGCTGTTTTTT
NA | NA | TRBJ2-6 | TRBV4-3 | CTSGQDVAGAAGANVLTF | TGCACCAGCGGCCAAGATGTGGCAGGGGCAGCTGGGGCCAACGTCCTGACTTTC
NA | once | TRBJ1-2 | TRBV12-3/TRBV12-4 | CASSLQGFYGYTF | TGTGCCAGCAGTCTGCAGGGGTTCTATGGCTACACCTTC
NA | NA | TRBJ2-7 | TRBV5-6 | CASSSGWVGYEQYF | TGTGCCAGCAGCTCTGGGTGGGTCGGCTACGAGCAGTACTTC
TRBD1 | NA | TRBJ1-1 | TRBV4-3 | CASSQDSTGEAFF | TGTGCCAGCAGCCAAGATTCTACAGGGGAAGCCTTCTTT
NA | NA | TRBJ1-1 | TRBV29-1 | CSAGEGEHTEAFF | TGCAGCGCAGGTGAGGGTGAACACACTGAAGCTTTCTTT
TRBD2 | few | TRBJ2-7 | TRBV6-2/TRBV6-3 | CASSYPSGLLYKQYF | TGTGCTAGCAGTTATCCTAGCGGGTTGTTATACAAGCAGTACTTC
NA | NA | TRBJ1-4 | TRBV29-1 | CSFDGVREKLFF | TGCAGCTTTGATGGCGTGAGGGAAAAACTATTTTTT
NA | once | TRBJ2-3 | TRBV11-2 | CVSSSTHTQYF | TGTGTCAGCAGTTCTACCCATACGCAGTATTTT
TRBD2 | NA | TRBJ2-1 | TRBV12-3/TRBV12-4 | CTCSHSGGSYNEQFF | TGTACCTGCAGTCATAGCGGGGGCTCCTACAATGAGCAGTTCTTC
NA | once | TRBJ1-6 | TRBV11-3 | CTSSLEDRYNSPLYF | TGTACCAGCAGCTTAGAGGACAGATATAATTCACCCCTTTACTTT
NA | many | TRBJ1-1 | TRBV6-6 | CASSILLGGTEAFF | TGTGCCAGCAGTATACTTTTGGGTGGGACTGAAGCTTTCTTT
NA | NA | TRBJ2-1 | TRBV11-3 | CASSLAGASPADNEQFF | TGTGCCAGCAGCTTAGCGGGGGCCTCCCCTGCCGACAATGAGCAGTTCTTC
NA | NA | TRBJ2-7 | TRBV6-5 | CASGVQGPDHEQYF | TGTGCCAGCGGGGTCCAGGGCCCCGATCACGAGCAGTACTTC
NA | NA | TRBJ2-5 | TRBV4-3 | CASIQDRVVSETQYF | TGCGCCAGCATCCAAGATCGCGTGGTTTCAGAGACCCAGTACTTC
NA | NA | TRBJ2-7 | TRBV4-3 | CASSQAVRDYEQYF | TGCGCCAGTAGCCAGGCCGTGCGGGACTACGAGCAGTACTTC
NA | NA | TRBJ1-1 | TRBV6-1 | CPSSYDSPNTEAFF | TGTCCCAGCAGCTACGATAGCCCGAACACTGAAGCTTTCTTT
NA | NA | TRBJ1-1 | TRBV29-1 | CNVEAGMGNTEAFF | TGCAACGTTGAAGCAGGGATGGGGAACACTGAAGCTTTCTTT
TRBD1 | NA | TRBJ1-4 | TRBV11-2 | CASSAAGAGGEKLFF | TGTGCCAGCAGCGCGGCCGGGGCAGGGGGTGAAAAACTGTTTTTT
TRBD2 | NA | TRBJ2-4 | TRBV29-1 | CSAVLRLAGTIAKNIQYF | TGCAGCGCCGTCTTAAGGCTAGCGGGAACCATAGCCAAAAACATTCAGTACTTC
NA | many | TRBJ2-4 | TRBV6-1 | CASSDPGALAKNIQYF | TGTGCCAGCAGTGACCCGGGAGCCCTAGCCAAAAACATTCAGTACTTC
NA | NA | TRBJ1-1 | TRBV29-1 | CSVEPHGGTETFF | TGCAGCGTCGAACCTCATGGGGGCACCGAAACTTTCTTT
NA | many | TRBJ2-5 | TRBV10-2 | CASSHTGETQYF | TGCGCCAGCAGTCACACCGGGGAGACCCAGTACTTC
NA | NA | TRBJ1-1 | TRBV12-3/TRBV12-4 | CASSPNTGGSTEVFF | TGTGCCAGCAGTCCAAATACAGGTGGAAGCACCGAAGTTTTCTTT
NA | many | TRBJ2-3 | TRBV29-1 | CSVSGTGVWTDTQYF | TGCAGCGTATCAGGTACCGGGGTTTGGACAGATACGCAGTATTTT
NA | NA | TRBJ2-5 | TRBV11-2 | CASSSTGRRGGTQHF | TGTGCCAGCAGCTCGACAGGGAGAAGGGGCGGGACCCAGCACTTC
TRBD1 | NA | TRBJ1-5 | TRBV5-1 | CASSLASGRQGDQPQHF | TGCGCCAGCAGCCTCGCTTCGGGTAGACAGGGAGATCAGCCCCAGCATTTT
NA | NA | TRBJ1-2 | TRBV4-3 | CASNQESTVGGYTF | TGCGCCAGCAACCAAGAATCTACTGTGGGTGGCTACACCTTC
NA | NA | TRBJ2-7 | TRBV29-1 | CSVVPGRWRSEQYF | TGCAGCGTTGTCCCGGGCAGGTGGCGTAGTGAACAGTACTTC
NA | NA | TRBJ2-5 | TRBV10-3 | CAISVLTREETQYF | TGTGCCATCAGTGTCCTCACAAGGGAAGAGACCCAGTACTTC